This TCR beta chain was sequenced during a study of cytomegalovirus exposure and HLA in healthy donors. Germline CDR1 GTSNPN, CDR2 SVGIG (reference sequence). J lost 2 bases, V lost 6 bases, and 3 bases had no gene match. This CDR3 has 12 residues. Study-wide results and limits: A later analysis linked a missense DCLRE1C variant to TCR beta V- and J-gene trimming. HLA allele associations emerged for around 15,000 TCR beta sequences in a later analysis, at 0.05 false discovery rate.

Vbeta (60) and Jbeta (13) primers were used in the PCR. Only in-frame clones appear in the TCRdb table, and some are missing; sequencing was by immunoSEQ multiplex PCR. The sample includes 110,000 to 150,000 clones. A remark on this clone: Its antigen remains unknown.

The chain joins TRBV30 to TRBJ1-2, with 7 bases lining up with TRBD1. Sequenced material: PBMCs. The source is a woman younger than 35 in good health and CMV-seronegative. CDR3 DNA sequence: TGTGCCTGTACGACAGGGAACTATGGCTACACCTTC. It is translated as CACTTGNYGYTF. Complete variable domain (other parts from reference TRBV30 and TRBJ1-2): SQTIHQWPATLVQPVGSPLSLECTVEGTSNPNLYWYRQAAGRGLQLLFYSVGIGQISSEVPQNLSASRPQDRQFILSSKKLLLSDSGFYLCACTTGNYGYTFGSGTRLTVV.